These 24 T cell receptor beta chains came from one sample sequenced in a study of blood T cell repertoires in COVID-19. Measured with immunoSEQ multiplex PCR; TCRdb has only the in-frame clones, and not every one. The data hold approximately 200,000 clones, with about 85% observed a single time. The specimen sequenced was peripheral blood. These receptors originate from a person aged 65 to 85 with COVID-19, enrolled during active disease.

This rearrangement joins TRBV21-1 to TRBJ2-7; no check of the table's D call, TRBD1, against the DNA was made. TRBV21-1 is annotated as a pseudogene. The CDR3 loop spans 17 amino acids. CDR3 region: CASSGDTKGDQPYEQYF. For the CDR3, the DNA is TGTGCCAGCAGTGGGGATACTAAGGGGGATCAACCCTACGAGCAGTACTTC.

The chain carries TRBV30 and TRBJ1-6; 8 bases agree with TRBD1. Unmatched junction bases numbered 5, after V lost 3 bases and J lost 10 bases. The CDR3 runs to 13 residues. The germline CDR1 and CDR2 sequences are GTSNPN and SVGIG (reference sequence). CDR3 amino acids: CAWRERQGSPLHF. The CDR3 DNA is TGTGCCTGGAGGGAGAGACAGGGGTCACCCCTCCACTTT.

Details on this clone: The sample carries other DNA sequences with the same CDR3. The CDR3 sequence: CSVGTGNTEAFF. The DNA of the CDR3 is TGCAGCGTTGGGACAGGGAACACTGAAGCTTTCTTT. The V gene is TRBV29-1, the J gene TRBJ1-1; TRBD1 agrees at 7 bases. The CDR3 length is 12 residues. The V gene end was trimmed by 4 bases and the J gene end by 1 base; junction bases not matched to a gene: 0. CDR1 and CDR2 from the germline V gene are SQVTM and ANQGSEA.

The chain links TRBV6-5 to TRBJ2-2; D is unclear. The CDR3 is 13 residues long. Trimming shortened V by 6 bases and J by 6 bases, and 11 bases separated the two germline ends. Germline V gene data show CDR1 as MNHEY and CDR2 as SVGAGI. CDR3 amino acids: CASRRSTAGELFF. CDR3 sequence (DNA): TGTGCCAGCAGGCGGTCTACCGCCGGGGAGCTGTTTTTT.

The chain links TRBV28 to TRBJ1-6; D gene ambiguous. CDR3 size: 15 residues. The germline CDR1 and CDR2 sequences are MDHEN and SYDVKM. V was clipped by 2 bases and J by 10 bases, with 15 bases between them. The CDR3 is CASSLKVLTWSPLHF. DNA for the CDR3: TGTGCCAGCAGTTTAAAAGTCTTGACTTGGTCACCCCTCCACTTT. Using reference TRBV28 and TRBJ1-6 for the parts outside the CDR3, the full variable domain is DVKVTQSSRYLVKRTGEKVFLECVQDMDHENMFWYRQDPGLGLRLIYFSYDVKMKEKGDIPEGYSVSREKKERFSLILESASTNQTSMYLCASSLKVLTWSPLHFGNGTRLTVT.

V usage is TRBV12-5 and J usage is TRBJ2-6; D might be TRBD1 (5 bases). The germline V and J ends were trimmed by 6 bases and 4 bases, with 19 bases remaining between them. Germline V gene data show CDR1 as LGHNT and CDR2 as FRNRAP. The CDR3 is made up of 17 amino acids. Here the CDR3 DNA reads TGTGCTAGTGGATTCACAACAGGCCCCTACGGGGCCAACGTCCTGACTTTC. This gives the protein CASGFTTGPYGANVLTF.

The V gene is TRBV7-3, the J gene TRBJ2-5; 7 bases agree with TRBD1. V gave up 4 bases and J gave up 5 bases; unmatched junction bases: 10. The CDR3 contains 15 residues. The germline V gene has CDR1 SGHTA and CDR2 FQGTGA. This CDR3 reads CASSSTGVTAETQYF. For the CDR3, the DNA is TGTGCCAGCAGCTCCACAGGGGTTACCGCGGAGACCCAGTACTTC.

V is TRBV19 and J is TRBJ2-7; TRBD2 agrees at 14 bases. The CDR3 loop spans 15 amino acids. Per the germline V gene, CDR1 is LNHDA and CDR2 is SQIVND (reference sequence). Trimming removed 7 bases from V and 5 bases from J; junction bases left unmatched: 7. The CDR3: CASNNRGLAGDEQYF. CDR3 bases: TGTGCCAGTAATAACAGGGGACTAGCGGGAGACGAGCAGTACTTC. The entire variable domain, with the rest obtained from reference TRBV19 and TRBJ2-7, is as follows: DGGITQSPKYLFRKEGQNVTLSCEQNLNHDAMYWYRQDPGQGLRLIYYSQIVNDFQKGDIAEGYSVSREKKESFPLTVTSAQKNPTAFYLCASNNRGLAGDEQYFGPGTRLTVT.

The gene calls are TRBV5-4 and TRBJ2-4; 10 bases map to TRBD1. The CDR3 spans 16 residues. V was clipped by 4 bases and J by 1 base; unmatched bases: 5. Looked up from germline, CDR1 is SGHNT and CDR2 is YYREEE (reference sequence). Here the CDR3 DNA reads TGTGCCAGCAGCGCAGGACAGGGGGTGGCCAAAAACATTCAGTACTTC. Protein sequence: CASSAGQGVAKNIQYF.

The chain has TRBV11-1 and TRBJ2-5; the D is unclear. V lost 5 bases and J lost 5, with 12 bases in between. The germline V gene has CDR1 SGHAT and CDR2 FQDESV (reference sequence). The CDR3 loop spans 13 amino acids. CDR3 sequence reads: CASSPGLQETQYF. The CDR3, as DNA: TGTGCCAGCAGCCCAGGTCTGCAGGAGACCCAGTACTTC.

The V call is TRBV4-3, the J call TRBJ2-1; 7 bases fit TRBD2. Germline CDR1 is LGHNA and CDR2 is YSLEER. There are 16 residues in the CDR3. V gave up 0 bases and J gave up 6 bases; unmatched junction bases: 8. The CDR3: CASSQDAPGGGNEQFF. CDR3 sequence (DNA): TGCGCCAGCAGCCAAGATGCCCCGGGGGGAGGCAATGAGCAGTTCTTC.

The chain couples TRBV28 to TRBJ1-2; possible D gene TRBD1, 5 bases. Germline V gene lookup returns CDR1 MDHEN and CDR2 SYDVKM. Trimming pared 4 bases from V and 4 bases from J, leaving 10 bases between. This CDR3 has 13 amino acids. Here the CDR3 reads CASSSGEGYGYTF. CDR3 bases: TGTGCCAGCAGTTCGGGGGAAGGCTATGGCTACACCTTC.

CDR3 residues: CASSFPTWGDNEQFF. CDR3 DNA: TGTGCCAGCAGCTTTCCGACGTGGGGAGATAATGAGCAGTTCTTC. This chain connects TRBV7-9 to TRBJ2-1; TRBD2 might be the D (5 bases). The CDR3 loop spans 15 amino acids. Trimming stripped 3 bases from V and 7 bases from J, with 16 bases between. Germline assignment: CDR1 SEHNR and CDR2 FQNEAQ (reference sequence).

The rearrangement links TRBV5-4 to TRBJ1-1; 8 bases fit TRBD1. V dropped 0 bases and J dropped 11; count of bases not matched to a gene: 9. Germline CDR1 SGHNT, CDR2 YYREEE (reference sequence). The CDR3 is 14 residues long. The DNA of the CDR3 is TGTGCCAGCAGCTTGGGAGGCCAGGGGGCTGGTGCTTTCTTT. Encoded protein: CASSLGGQGAGAFF.

The CDR3 coding sequence is TGTGCCAGCAGCCCTGGACTAGCGGGGGCGAGCTCCTACAATGAGCAGTTCTTC. Its protein product is CASSPGLAGASSYNEQFF. The chain carries TRBV27 and TRBJ2-1; TRBD2 matches 13 bases. This CDR3 spans 18 amino acids. V lost 6 bases to trimming and J lost 0 bases; unmatched junction nucleotides: 8. Germline V gives CDR1 MNHEY, CDR2 SMNVEV (reference sequence).

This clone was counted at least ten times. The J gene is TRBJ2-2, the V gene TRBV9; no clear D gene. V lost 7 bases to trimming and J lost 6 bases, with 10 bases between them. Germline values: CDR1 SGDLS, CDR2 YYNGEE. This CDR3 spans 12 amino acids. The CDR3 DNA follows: TGTGCCAGCGGTAGCCGGTCCGGGGAGCTGTTTTTT. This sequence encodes CASGSRSGELFF.

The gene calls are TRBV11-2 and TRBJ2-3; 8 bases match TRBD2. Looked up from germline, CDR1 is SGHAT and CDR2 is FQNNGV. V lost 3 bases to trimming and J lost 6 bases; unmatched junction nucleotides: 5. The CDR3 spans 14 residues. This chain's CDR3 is CASSFSAGVDTQYF. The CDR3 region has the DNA TGTGCCAGCAGCTTTTCAGCGGGAGTTGATACGCAGTATTTT.

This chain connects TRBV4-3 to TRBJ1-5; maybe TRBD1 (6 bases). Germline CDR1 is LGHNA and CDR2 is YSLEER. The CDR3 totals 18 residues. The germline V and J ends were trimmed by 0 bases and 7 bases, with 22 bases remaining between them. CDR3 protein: CASSQDLGGGALGQPQHF. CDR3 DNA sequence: TGCGCCAGCAGCCAAGATCTAGGAGGGGGGGCCCTAGGCCAGCCCCAGCATTTT.

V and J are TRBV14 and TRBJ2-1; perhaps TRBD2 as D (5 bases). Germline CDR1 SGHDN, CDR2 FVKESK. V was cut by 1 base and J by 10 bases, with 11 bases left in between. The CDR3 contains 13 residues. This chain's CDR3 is CASSQVRGREQFF. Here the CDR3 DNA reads TGTGCCAGCAGCCAAGTTAGAGGGCGCGAGCAGTTCTTC.

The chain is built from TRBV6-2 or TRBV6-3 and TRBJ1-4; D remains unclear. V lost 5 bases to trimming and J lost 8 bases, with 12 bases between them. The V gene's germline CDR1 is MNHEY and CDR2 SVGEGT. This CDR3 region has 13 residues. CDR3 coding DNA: TGTGCCAGCAGTAACAACAGAGGGGAAAAACTGTTTTTT. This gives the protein CASSNNRGEKLFF.

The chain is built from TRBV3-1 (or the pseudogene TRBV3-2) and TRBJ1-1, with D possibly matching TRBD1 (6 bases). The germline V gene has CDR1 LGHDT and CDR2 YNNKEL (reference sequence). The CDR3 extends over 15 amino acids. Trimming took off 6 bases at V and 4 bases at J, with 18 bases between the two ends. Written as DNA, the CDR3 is TGTGCCAGCAGTCGGATCGCGCGGGGGGCCACTGAAGCTTTCTTT. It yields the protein CASSRIARGATEAFF.

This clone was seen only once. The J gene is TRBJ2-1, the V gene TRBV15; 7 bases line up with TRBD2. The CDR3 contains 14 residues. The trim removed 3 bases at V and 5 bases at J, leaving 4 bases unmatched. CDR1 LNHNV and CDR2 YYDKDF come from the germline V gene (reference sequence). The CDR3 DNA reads TGTGCCACCAGCAGTAAAGCGGGGCACAATGAGCAGTTCTTC. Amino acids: CATSSKAGHNEQFF.

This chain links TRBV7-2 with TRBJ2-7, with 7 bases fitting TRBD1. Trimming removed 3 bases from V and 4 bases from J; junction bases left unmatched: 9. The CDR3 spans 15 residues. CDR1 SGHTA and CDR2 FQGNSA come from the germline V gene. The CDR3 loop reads CASSLRAGGLYEQYF. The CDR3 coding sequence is TGTGCCAGCAGCTTGCGGGCAGGGGGTTTGTACGAGCAGTACTTC.

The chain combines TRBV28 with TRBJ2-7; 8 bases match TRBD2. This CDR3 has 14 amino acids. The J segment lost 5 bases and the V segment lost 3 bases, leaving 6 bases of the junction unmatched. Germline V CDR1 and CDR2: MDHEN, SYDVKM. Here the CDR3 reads CASSLQRETNEQYF. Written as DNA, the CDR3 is TGTGCCAGCAGTTTGCAGCGGGAGACCAACGAGCAGTACTTC.